Below, 22 T cell receptor beta chains from the same sample are listed, as sequenced in a study of blood T cell repertoires in COVID-19. Clones were read by immunoSEQ multiplex PCR, and TCRdb kept only the in-frame ones, dropping some. The table records 470,000 or so clones, approximately 83% of them present only once. Sequenced: peripheral blood. The receptors come from a human donor in a cohort sampled during active COVID-19.

This chain joins TRBV7-3 and TRBJ2-5, with 7 bases aligning to TRBD1. Per germline, CDR1 SGHTA and CDR2 FQGTGA. The V and J ends lost 3 bases and 4 bases, in that order; junction bases with no gene match: 8. The CDR3 loop spans 15 amino acids. CDR3 DNA sequence: TGTGCCAGCAGCTTGGGACAGCTATCGGGAGAGACCCAGTACTTC. Its protein is CASSLGQLSGETQYF.

This CDR3 reads CASRRKRNTIYF. As DNA, the CDR3 is TGTGCCAGCAGGCGAAAGAGAAACACCATATATTTT. The chain combines TRBV28 with TRBJ1-3, with unresolved D. This CDR3 is 12 amino acids long. CDR1 and CDR2 from the germline V gene are MDHEN and SYDVKM. Trimming pared 6 bases from V and 5 bases from J, leaving 8 bases between.

The V gene is TRBV7-2, the J gene TRBJ2-1; 8 nucleotides agree with TRBD2. CDR1 and CDR2 from the germline V gene are SGHTA and FQGNSA. Trimming took 1 base from V and 2 from J; bases not matched to a gene: 10. The CDR3 consists of 18 residues. The CDR3 protein is CASSLDYTSGVAYNEQFF. CDR3 nucleotides: TGTGCCAGCAGCTTAGATTACACTAGCGGTGTCGCCTACAATGAGCAGTTCTTC.

This rearrangement joins TRBV5-4 to TRBJ1-1, with 11 bases identical to TRBD1. The ends lost 3 bases at V and 4 bases at J; junction bases unmatched: 8. The CDR3 runs 16 residues. CDR1 and CDR2 (germline): SGHNT, YYREEE (reference sequence). Written as DNA, the CDR3 is TGTGCCAGCAGCTCACGGACAGGGGGCGACGGCACTGAAGCTTTCTTT. It specifies CASSSRTGGDGTEAFF.

The chain couples TRBV27 to TRBJ2-2; 7 bases align to TRBD1. From germline, CDR1 is MNHEY and CDR2 SMNVEV (reference sequence). CDR3 length equals 18 residues. V lost 5 bases, J lost 2 bases, and 14 bases stayed unmatched. The CDR3 reads CASSPYLGQVTNTGELFF. The CDR3 DNA is TGTGCCAGCAGTCCCTACCTAGGACAGGTTACAAACACCGGGGAGCTGTTTTTT.

The V gene is TRBV5-1, the J gene TRBJ2-7; 8 bases are shared with TRBD2. Germline V gene sequence: CDR1 SGHRS, CDR2 YFSETQ. The CDR3 is 14 amino acids. V gave up 4 bases and J gave up 2 bases; unmatched junction bases: 5. CDR3 amino acids: CASSAGLAAYEQYF. DNA of the CDR3: TGCGCCAGCAGCGCCGGACTAGCTGCCTACGAGCAGTACTTC.

J is TRBJ2-2 and V is TRBV14; D might be TRBD1 (5 bases). Germline CDR1 reads SGHDN; CDR2 reads FVKESK. V was pared by 3 bases and J by 4 bases, with 9 bases between. The CDR3 runs 14 residues. CDR3 in amino acids: CASSQIRGTGELFF. DNA of the CDR3: TGTGCCAGCAGCCAGATAAGGGGCACCGGGGAGCTGTTTTTT.

The chain is built from TRBV6-5 and TRBJ1-1; 12 bases match TRBD1. The CDR3 runs to 14 residues. CDR1 and CDR2 from the germline V gene are MNHEY and SVGAGI. Unmatched junction bases numbered 8, after V lost 10 bases and J lost 5 bases. CDR3 residues: CATRDRGRGTEAFF. CDR3 bases: TGTGCCACCAGGGACAGGGGGCGGGGGACTGAAGCTTTCTTT.

In its sample, this clone was seen a few times. The chain uses TRBV30 and TRBJ1-1; 11 positions agree with TRBD1. Germline CDR1 and CDR2: GTSNPN and SVGIG (reference sequence). The CDR3 is made up of 14 amino acids. V shed 2 bases and J 5 bases; nucleotides not matched to a gene: 4. The CDR3 is CAWSTGQGVTEAFF. Written as DNA, the CDR3 is TGTGCCTGGAGTACGGGACAGGGGGTGACTGAAGCTTTCTTT.

This clone was picked up one time. This sequence joins TRBV6-5 and TRBJ1-2; D gene unclear. The V gene lost 2 bases and the J gene lost 6 bases, with 16 bases spanning the gap. CDR3 length equals 15 residues. In germline, CDR1 is MNHEY, CDR2 SVGAGI. CDR3 coding DNA: TGTGCCAGCAGTTACACCAGGACCGAGGGCAATGGCTACACCTTC. It translates to CASSYTRTEGNGYTF.

This sequence joins TRBV30 and TRBJ1-1; 10 bases fit TRBD1. The V gene end was trimmed by 5 bases and the J gene end by 4 bases; junction bases not matched to a gene: 10. CDR1 and CDR2 (germline): GTSNPN, SVGIG (reference sequence). This CDR3 is built from 15 residues. CDR3 DNA: TGTGCCTGGGGCCAGACAGGGGGCTTCGGCACTGAAGCTTTCTTT. It codes for CAWGQTGGFGTEAFF. Variable domain in full (rest from reference TRBV30 and TRBJ1-1): SQTIHQWPATLVQPVGSPLSLECTVEGTSNPNLYWYRQAAGRGLQLLFYSVGIGQISSEVPQNLSASRPQDRQFILSSKKLLLSDSGFYLCAWGQTGGFGTEAFFGQGTRLTVV.

The DNA for the CDR3 is TGCGCCAGCAGTCAGGGAGAAAGACTAGCGGGAGAGTTTGAGCAGTTCTTC. Protein product: CASSQGERLAGEFEQFF. This chain links TRBV23-1 with TRBJ2-1; TRBD2 matches at 12 bases. TRBV23-1 belongs to the ORF category, with a function that is uncertain. The CDR3 covers 17 residues. After removal of 3 bases from V and 9 bases from J, the junction contained 12 bases not matched to a gene.

This sequence joins TRBV18 and TRBJ1-6; D not certain. The CDR3 covers 13 residues. CDR1 and CDR2 from the germline V gene are KGHSH and LQKENI. V lost 2 bases and J lost 8, with 7 bases in between. CDR3 coding DNA: TGTGCCAGCTCACCAGTACGGGATTCACCCCTCCACTTT. Translating gives CASSPVRDSPLHF.

CDR3 loop: CAWSRTGIRTGELFF. The CDR3, as DNA: TGTGCCTGGAGTCGGACAGGGATAAGGACCGGGGAGCTGTTTTTT. The chain carries TRBV30 and TRBJ2-2; TRBD1 aligns across 8 bases. The ends lost 2 bases at V and 5 bases at J; junction bases unmatched: 7. Germline CDR1 GTSNPN, CDR2 SVGIG (reference sequence). CDR3 size: 15 residues. Filled out from reference TRBV30 and TRBJ2-2, the complete variable domain reads SQTIHQWPATLVQPVGSPLSLECTVEGTSNPNLYWYRQAAGRGLQLLFYSVGIGQISSEVPQNLSASRPQDRQFILSSKKLLLSDSGFYLCAWSRTGIRTGELFFGEGSRLTVL.

The chain is built from TRBV13 and TRBJ2-3; the D gene is possibly TRBD2 (5 bases). The CDR3 has 13 residues. CDR1 and CDR2 from the germline V gene are PRHDT and FYEKMQ (reference sequence). Trimming pared 5 bases from V and 6 bases from J, leaving 12 bases between. Written as DNA, the CDR3 is TGTGCCAGCAGCCAATTACTAGAGGATACGCAGTATTTT. Translating gives CASSQLLEDTQYF.

The chain is built from TRBV6-5 and TRBJ2-1, with TRBD2 matching over 8 bases. With 8 bases clipped from V and 12 bases from J, the junction kept 12 bases outside the gene matches. This CDR3 has 13 residues. From germline, CDR1 is MNHEY and CDR2 SVGAGI. In nucleotides, the CDR3 is TGTGCCAGCTCTCCGGGAGGGACCGTCTTGCAGTTCTTC. Translating it yields CASSPGGTVLQFF.

Only a few counts were recorded for this clone. The chain joins TRBV19 to TRBJ1-2, with D maybe TRBD1 (6 bases). Trimming pared 2 bases from V and 4 bases from J, leaving 20 bases between. The CDR3 consists of 17 residues. Germline CDR1 is LNHDA and CDR2 is SQIVND (reference sequence). CDR3 loop: CASSIPGQRDRGYGYTF. The CDR3 nucleotides are TGTGCCAGTAGTATACCGGGACAAAGGGACCGGGGCTATGGCTACACCTTC.

This clone was recorded many times. The chain is built from TRBV18 and TRBJ1-3; D not certain. The germline CDR1 and CDR2 sequences are KGHSH and LQKENI. CDR3 length: 17 residues. Trimming left V 6 bases short and J 0 bases short, with 18 bases between. The CDR3 bases are TGTGCCAGCTCCGTCTTGGGCGGGATCAGCTCTGGAAACACCATATATTTT. The encoded protein is CASSVLGGISSGNTIYF.

This CDR3 reads CASRGNSAGTDTQYF. The DNA of the CDR3 is TGTGCCAGCCGAGGGAACTCGGCAGGCACAGATACGCAGTATTTT. The V and J genes are TRBV3-1 (or the pseudogene TRBV3-2) and TRBJ2-3, with a weak D call TRBD2 (5 bases). Germline-derived CDR1 and CDR2 are LGHDT and YNNKEL (reference sequence). The CDR3 is 15 residues long. V lost 8 bases to trimming and J lost 1 base, with 16 bases between them.

The chain carries TRBV28 and TRBJ2-5; D perhaps matches TRBD2 (5 bases). Trimming shortened V by 5 bases and J by 0 bases, and 13 bases separated the two germline ends. Germline CDR1 reads MDHEN; CDR2 reads SYDVKM. The CDR3 has 15 amino acids. The CDR3, as DNA: TGTGCCAGCAGTCCCTCACTAGGGCACCAAGAGACCCAGTACTTC. Translation gives CASSPSLGHQETQYF.

The chain is built from TRBV6-5 and TRBJ1-2, with D possibly being TRBD1 (6 bases). The germline gives CDR1 MNHEY, CDR2 SVGAGI. The CDR3 covers 14 residues. V dropped 5 bases and J dropped 7 bases, with 17 bases sitting between them. CDR3 sequence: CASSRQGKKVGYTF. Written as DNA, the CDR3 is TGTGCCAGCAGTAGGCAGGGGAAAAAAGTTGGCTACACCTTC.

This clone has a single count. This chain links TRBV3-1 (or the pseudogene TRBV3-2) with TRBJ2-7; D possibly corresponds to TRBD2 (6 bases). Germline V gene data show CDR1 as LGHDT and CDR2 as YNNKEL (reference sequence). The V gene lost 4 bases and the J gene lost 8 bases, with 15 bases spanning the gap. The CDR3 loop spans 13 amino acids. CDR3 DNA sequence: TGTGCCAGCAGCCCGCTTCTCGGGAGTCAGCAGTACTTC. It codes for CASSPLLGSQQYF.